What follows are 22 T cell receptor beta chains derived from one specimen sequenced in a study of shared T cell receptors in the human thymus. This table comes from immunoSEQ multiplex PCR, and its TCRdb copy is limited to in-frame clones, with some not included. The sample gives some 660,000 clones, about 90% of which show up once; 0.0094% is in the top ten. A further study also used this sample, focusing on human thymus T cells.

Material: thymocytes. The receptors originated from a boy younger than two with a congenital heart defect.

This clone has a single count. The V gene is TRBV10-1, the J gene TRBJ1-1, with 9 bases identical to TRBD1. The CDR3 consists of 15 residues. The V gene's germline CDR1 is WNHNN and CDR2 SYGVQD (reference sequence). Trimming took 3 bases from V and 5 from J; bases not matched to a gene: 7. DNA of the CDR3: TGCGCCAGCAGTGAACAGGGGGCAGGGGGGACTGAAGCTTTCTTT. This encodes CASSEQGAGGTEAFF.

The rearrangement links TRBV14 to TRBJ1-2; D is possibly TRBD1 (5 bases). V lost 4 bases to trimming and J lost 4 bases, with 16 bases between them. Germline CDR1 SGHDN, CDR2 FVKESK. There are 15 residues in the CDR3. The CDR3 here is CASSRVNQGPYGYTF. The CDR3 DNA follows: TGTGCCAGCAGCCGAGTAAATCAGGGTCCCTATGGCTACACCTTC.

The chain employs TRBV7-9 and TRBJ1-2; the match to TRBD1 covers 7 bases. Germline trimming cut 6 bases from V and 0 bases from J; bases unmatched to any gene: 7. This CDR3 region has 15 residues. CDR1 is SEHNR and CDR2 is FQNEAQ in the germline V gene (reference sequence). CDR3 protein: CASRLEDRTNYGYTF. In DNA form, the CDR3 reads TGTGCCAGCAGACTAGAGGACAGGACTAACTATGGCTACACCTTC. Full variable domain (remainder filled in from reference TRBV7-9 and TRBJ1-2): DTGVSQNPRHKITKRGQNVTFRCDPISEHNRLYWYRQTLGQGPEFLTYFQNEAQLEKSRLLSDRFSAERPKGSFSTLEIQRTEQGDSAMYLCASRLEDRTNYGYTFGSGTRLTVV.

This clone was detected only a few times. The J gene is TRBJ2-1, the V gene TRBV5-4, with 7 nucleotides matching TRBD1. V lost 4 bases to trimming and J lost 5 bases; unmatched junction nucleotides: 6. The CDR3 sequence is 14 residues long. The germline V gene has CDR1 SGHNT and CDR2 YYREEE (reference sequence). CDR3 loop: CASSLDRENNEQFF. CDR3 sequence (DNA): TGTGCCAGCAGCCTAGACAGGGAAAACAATGAGCAGTTCTTC.

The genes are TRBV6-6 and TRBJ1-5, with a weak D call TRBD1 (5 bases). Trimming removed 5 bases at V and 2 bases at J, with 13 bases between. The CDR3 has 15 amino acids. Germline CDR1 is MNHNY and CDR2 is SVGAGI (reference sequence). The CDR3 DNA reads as TGTGCCAGCAGTAGGGCCGACAGACGCAATCAGCCCCAGCATTTT. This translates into CASSRADRRNQPQHF.

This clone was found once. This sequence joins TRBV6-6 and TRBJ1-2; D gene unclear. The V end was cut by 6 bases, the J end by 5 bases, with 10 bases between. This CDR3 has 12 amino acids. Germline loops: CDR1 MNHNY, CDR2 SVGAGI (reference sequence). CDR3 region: CASRKEHYGYTF. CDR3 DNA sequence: TGTGCCAGCAGAAAGGAGCATTATGGCTACACCTTC.

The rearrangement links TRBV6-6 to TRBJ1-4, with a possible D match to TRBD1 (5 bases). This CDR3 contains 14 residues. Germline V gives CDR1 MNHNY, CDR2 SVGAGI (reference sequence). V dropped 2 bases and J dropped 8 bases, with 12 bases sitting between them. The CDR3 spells CASSYIPGMEKLFF. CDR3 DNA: TGTGCCAGCAGTTACATCCCAGGGATGGAAAAACTGTTTTTT.

CDR3 loop: CAWSVGREGTEAFF. The CDR3 DNA reads TGTGCCTGGAGTGTGGGCAGGGAGGGAACTGAAGCTTTCTTT. The chain is built from TRBV30 and TRBJ1-1, with D maybe TRBD1 (5 bases). Germline CDR1 and CDR2: GTSNPN and SVGIG (reference sequence). The V gene lost 0 bases and the J gene lost 5 bases, with 13 bases spanning the gap. The CDR3 extends over 14 amino acids.

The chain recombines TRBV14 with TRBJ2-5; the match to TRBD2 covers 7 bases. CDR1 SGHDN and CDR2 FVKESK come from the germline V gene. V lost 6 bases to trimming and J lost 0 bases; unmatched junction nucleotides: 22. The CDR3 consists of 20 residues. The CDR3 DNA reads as TGTGCCAGCAGTCCAAGATACCGTGGGCAGGGAGGGGATAACCAAGAGACCCAGTACTTC. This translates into CASSPRYRGQGGDNQETQYF.

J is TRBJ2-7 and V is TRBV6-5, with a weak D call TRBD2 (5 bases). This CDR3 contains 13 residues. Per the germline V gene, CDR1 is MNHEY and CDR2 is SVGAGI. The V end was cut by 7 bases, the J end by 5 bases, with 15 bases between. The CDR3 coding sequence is TGTGCCAGCAACCACGAGAGGGTCCACGAGCAGTACTTC. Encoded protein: CASNHERVHEQYF.

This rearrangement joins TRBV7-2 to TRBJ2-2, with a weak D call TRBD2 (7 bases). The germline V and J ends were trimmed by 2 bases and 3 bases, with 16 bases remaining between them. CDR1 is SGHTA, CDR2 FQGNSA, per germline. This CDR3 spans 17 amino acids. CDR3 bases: TGTGCCAGCAGCTTAAGGGGGGGCAGGGGTCACACCGGGGAGCTGTTTTTT. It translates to CASSLRGGRGHTGELFF.

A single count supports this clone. CDR3 bases: TGTGCCAGCTCACGACAGGAGTGGTATGGCTACACCTTC. This encodes CASSRQEWYGYTF. The chain uses TRBV18 and TRBJ1-2; tentative D call: TRBD1 (6 bases). This CDR3 spans 13 amino acids. Germline CDR1 KGHSH, CDR2 LQKENI. V was pared by 4 bases and J by 5 bases, with 11 bases between.

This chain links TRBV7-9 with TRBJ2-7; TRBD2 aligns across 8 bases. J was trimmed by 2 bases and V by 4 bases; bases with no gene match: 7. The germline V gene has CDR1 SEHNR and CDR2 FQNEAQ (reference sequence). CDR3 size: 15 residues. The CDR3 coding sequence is TGTGCCAGCAGCTCAAGCGGGGGAGTGCCCTACGAGCAGTACTTC. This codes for CASSSSGGVPYEQYF. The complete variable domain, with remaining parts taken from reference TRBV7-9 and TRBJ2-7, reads DTGVSQNPRHKITKRGQNVTFRCDPISEHNRLYWYRQTLGQGPEFLTYFQNEAQLEKSRLLSDRFSAERPKGSFSTLEIQRTEQGDSAMYLCASSSSGGVPYEQYFGPGTRLTVT.

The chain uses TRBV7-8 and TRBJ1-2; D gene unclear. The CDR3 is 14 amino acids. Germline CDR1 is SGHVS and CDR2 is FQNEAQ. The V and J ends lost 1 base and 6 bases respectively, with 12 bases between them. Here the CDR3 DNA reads TGTGCCAGCAGCTTAGTGGCCCCGGAGGATGGCTACACCTTC. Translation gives CASSLVAPEDGYTF.

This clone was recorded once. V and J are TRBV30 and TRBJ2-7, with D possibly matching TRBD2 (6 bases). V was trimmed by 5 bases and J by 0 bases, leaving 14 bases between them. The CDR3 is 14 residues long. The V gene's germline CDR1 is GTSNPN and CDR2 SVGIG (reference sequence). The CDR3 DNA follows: TGTGCCTGGGGGAGCGGGTTGAGCTCCTACGAGCAGTACTTC. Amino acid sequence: CAWGSGLSSYEQYF.

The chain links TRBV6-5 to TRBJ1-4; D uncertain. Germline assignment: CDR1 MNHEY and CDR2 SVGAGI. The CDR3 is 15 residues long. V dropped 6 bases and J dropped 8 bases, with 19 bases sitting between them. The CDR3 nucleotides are TGTGCCAGCAGGACGAGGGTATCTACTGGGGAAAAACTGTTTTTT. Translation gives CASRTRVSTGEKLFF.

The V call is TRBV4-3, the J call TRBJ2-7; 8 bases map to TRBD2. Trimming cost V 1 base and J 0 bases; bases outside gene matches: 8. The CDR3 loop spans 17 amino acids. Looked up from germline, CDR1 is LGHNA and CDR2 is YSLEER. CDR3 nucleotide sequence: TGCGCCAGCAGCCAAGGTCGGGGGGGACTAAACTCCTACGAGCAGTACTTC. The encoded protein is CASSQGRGGLNSYEQYF.

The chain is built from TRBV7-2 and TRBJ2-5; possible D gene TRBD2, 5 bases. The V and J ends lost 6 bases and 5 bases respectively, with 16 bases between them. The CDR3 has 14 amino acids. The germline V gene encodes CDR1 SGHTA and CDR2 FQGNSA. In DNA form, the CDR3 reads TGTGCCAGCAGTCCAGGCTGGACTTGGGAGACCCAGTACTTC. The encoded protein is CASSPGWTWETQYF.

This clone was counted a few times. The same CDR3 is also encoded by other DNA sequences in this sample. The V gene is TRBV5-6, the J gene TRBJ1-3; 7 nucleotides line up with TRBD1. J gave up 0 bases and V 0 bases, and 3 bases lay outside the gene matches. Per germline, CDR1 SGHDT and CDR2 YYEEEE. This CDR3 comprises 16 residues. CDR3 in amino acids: CASSLEDRSSGNTIYF. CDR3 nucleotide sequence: TGTGCCAGCAGCTTGGAGGACAGGTCCTCTGGAAACACCATATATTTT.

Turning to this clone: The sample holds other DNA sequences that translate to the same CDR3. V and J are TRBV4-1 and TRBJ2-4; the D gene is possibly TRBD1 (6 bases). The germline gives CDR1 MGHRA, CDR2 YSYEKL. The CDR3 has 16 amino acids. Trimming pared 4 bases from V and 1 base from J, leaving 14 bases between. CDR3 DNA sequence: TGCGCCAGCAGCCGCGGACAGCCCACCGCCAAAAACATTCAGTACTTC. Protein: CASSRGQPTAKNIQYF.

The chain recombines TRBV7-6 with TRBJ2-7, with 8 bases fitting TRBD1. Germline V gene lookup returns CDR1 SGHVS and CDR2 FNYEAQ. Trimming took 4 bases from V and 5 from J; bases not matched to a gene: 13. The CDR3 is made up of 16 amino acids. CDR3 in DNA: TGTGCCAGCAGCTCTAGGGAGCCTGGACAGGGACACGAGCAGTACTTC. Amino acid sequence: CASSSREPGQGHEQYF. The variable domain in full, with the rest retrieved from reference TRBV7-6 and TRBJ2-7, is GAGVSQSPRYKVTKRGQDVALRCDPISGHVSLYWYRQALGQGPEFLTYFNYEAQQDKSGLPNDRFSAERPEGSISTLTIQRTEQRDSAMYRCASSSREPGQGHEQYFGPGTRLTVT.

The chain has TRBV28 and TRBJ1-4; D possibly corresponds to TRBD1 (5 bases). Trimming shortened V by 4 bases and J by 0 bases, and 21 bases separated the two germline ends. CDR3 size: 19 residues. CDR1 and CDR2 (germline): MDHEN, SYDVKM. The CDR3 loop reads CASSCCTGEESPTNEKLFF. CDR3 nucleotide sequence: TGTGCCAGCAGTTGTTGTACAGGAGAAGAATCACCAACTAATGAAAAACTGTTTTTT.